The entry below describes one TCR beta chain. Germline lookup yields CDR1 SNHLY and CDR2 FYNNEI. The CDR3 totals 13 residues. V was cut by 7 bases and J by 1 base, with 10 bases left in between. The data are from a study of blood T cell repertoires in COVID-19. Study context: COVID-19 samples, acute and convalescent, were from the United States, Italy and Spain. The analysed material was cDNA or gDNA that came from T cells, B-cell-depleted T cells, or PBMCs.

How the authors handled the data: Amplification of reference gene primers provided the estimated nucleated cell counts. Sequenced by immunoSEQ multiplex PCR; TCRdb stores in-frame clones only, minus some. V and J calls and clone size are copied from that table; D and trimming were computed from the DNA. The sample gives about 45,000 clones, about 90% of which show up once; 9.2% is in the top ten. This receptor was obtained from a human donor in a cohort sampled during active COVID-19. Sequencing input: peripheral blood. The chain joins TRBV2 to TRBJ1-1, with a possible D match to TRBD1 (5 bases). The CDR3 region has the DNA TGTGCCAGCAAGACAGAGGCGAACACTGAAGCTTTCTTT. Residues: CASKTEANTEAFF.